This TCR beta chain originates from a study of blood T cells in healthy people across ages. General study results and limits: With age, beta diversity per million T cells declined roughly linearly, significantly by approximately 41.

A second PCR, run for about 7 to 11 cycles, used a sample-barcoded 5' primer plus a J-beta primer mix. TCRdb re-called the 5' RACE reads through MiXCR, storing one row per CDR3 protein. The sample lists about 290,000 distinct CDR3 sequences, about 25% occurring once. Remarks on this clonotype: Its antigen remains unknown.

This receptor was identified in a woman aged 65 to 85 in good health. The specimen was blood.

CDR3 nucleotides: TGTGCCAGCAGCGTAGATCCGGGGTCCTACGAGCAGTACTTC. This sequence encodes CASSVDPGSYEQYF. The chain has TRBV9 and TRBJ2-7; a possible D gene is TRBD2 (5 bases). Trimming pared 0 bases from V and 1 base from J, leaving 8 bases between. Germline V gene sequence: CDR1 SGDLS, CDR2 YYNGEE. The CDR3 length is 14 residues. Full variable domain (remainder filled in from reference TRBV9 and TRBJ2-7): DSGVTQTPKHLITATGQRVTLRCSPRSGDLSVYWYQQSLDQGLQFLIQYYNGEERAKGNILERFSAQQFPDLHSELNLSSLELGDSALYFCASSVDPGSYEQYFGPGTRLTVT.